This entry concerns a single TCR beta chain. This table comes from immunoSEQ multiplex PCR, and its TCRdb copy is limited to in-frame clones, with some not included. The data contain just over 300,000 clones, approximately 90% of them singletons. The data were obtained in a study of blood T cell repertoires in COVID-19. Study information: Collection of acute and convalescent COVID-19 samples took place in the United States, Italy and Spain.

The germline gives CDR1 SEHNR, CDR2 FQNEAQ (reference sequence). V was trimmed by 5 bases and J by 1 base, leaving 21 bases between them. This CDR3 comprises 18 residues. The chain uses TRBV7-9 and TRBJ2-1; a weak D match, TRBD2 (7 bases). The sample consisted of PBMCs or T cells enriched from blood (not recorded which). This TCR was sampled from a man between 25 and 39 years old who had recovered from COVID-19. The CDR3 nucleotides are TGTGCCAGCAGCCCCCCGCGGATGGGAGGGGGATCCTACAATGAGCAGTTCTTC. Protein product: CASSPPRMGGGSYNEQFF.